This T cell receptor beta chain appears in the sequencing data of a study of blood T cells in healthy people across ages. Study findings and constraints: Naive T cell percentage by flow cytometry tracked strongly with beta diversity. Any changes in expanded clonotypes were possibly confounded, as donor CMV status remained unknown.

Donors each provided ten milliliters of peripheral blood. With a J-beta primer mix and a sample-barcoded 5' primer, a second PCR ran roughly 6 to 12 cycles. Each cDNA was tagged by a template-switch adaptor containing 12 random nucleotides. TCRdb ran MiXCR on the 5' RACE reads and lists one entry per CDR3 protein. The table shows roughly 700,000 distinct CDR3 sequences, with roughly 32% occurring only once. CDR3 size: 15 residues. Trimming removed 0 bases from V and 6 bases from J; junction bases left unmatched: 3. A few counts support this clonotype. Its antigen is unknown. The TCR sequence derives from an elderly woman in good health. The chain is built from TRBV23-1 and TRBJ2-1, with 9 bases identical to TRBD1. TRBV23-1 is sorted into the ORF group, with uncertain function. Sequencing used blood. The CDR3 nucleotides read TGCGCCAGCAGTCAATCTTCGACAGGGGGCAATGAGCAGTTCTTC. This encodes CASSQSSTGGNEQFF.